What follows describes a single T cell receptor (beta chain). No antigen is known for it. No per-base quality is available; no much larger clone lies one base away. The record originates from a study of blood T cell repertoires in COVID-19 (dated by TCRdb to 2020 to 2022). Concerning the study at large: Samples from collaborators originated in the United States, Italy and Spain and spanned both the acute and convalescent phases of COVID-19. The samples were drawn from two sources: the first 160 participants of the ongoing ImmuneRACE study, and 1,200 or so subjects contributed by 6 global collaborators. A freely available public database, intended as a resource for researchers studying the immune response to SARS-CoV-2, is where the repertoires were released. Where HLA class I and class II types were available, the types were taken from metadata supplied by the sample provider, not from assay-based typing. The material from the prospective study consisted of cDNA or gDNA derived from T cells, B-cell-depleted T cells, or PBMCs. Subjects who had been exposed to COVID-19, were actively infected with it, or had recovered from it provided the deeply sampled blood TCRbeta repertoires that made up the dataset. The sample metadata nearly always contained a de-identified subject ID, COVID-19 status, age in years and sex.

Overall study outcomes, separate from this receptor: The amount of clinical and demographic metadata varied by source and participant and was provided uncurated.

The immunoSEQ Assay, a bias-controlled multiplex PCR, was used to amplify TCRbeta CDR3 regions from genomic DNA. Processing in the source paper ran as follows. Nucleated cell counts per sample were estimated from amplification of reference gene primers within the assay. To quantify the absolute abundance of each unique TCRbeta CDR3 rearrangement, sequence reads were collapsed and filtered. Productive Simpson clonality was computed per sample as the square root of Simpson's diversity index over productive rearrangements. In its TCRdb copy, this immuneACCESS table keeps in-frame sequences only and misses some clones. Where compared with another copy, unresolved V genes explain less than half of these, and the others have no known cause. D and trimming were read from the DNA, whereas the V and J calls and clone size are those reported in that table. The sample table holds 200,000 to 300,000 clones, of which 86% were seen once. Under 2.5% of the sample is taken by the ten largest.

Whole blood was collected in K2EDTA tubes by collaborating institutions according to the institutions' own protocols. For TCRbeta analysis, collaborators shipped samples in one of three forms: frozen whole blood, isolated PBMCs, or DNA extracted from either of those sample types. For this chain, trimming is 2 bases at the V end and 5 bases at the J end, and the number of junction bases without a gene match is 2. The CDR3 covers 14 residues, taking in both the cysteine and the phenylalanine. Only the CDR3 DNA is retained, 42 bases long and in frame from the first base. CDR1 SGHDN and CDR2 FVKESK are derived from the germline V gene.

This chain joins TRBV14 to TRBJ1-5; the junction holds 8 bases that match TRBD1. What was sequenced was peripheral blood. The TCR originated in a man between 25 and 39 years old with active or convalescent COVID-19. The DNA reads TGTGCCAGCAGCCAACGGACAGGGTATCAGCCCCAGCATTTT. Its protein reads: CASSQRTGYQPQHF.